The 28 T cell receptor beta chains below were found in one sample sequenced in a study of blood T cell repertoires in COVID-19. Assay used: immunoSEQ multiplex PCR; TCRdb lists only in-frame clones, some missing. The sample includes approximately 270,000 clones, around 84% of them seen just once. Sequenced material: PBMCs or T cells enriched from blood (not recorded which). All receptors derive from a man aged 40-50 years who had recovered from COVID-19.

The chain combines TRBV3-1 (or the pseudogene TRBV3-2) with TRBJ1-2; D might be TRBD1 (5 bases). The CDR3 contains 13 residues. Looked up from germline, CDR1 is LGHDT and CDR2 is YNNKEL (reference sequence). The V end was cut by 6 bases, the J end by 6 bases, with 14 bases between. The CDR3 reads CASSSQGTDGYTF. CDR3 sequence (DNA): TGTGCCAGCAGTTCCCAGGGTACGGATGGCTACACCTTC.

The V and J genes are TRBV5-1 and TRBJ2-1, with TRBD2 matching 7 bases. The CDR3 runs 15 residues. V was pared by 4 bases and J by 0 bases, with 4 bases of the junction left unmatched. Looked up from germline, CDR1 is SGHRS and CDR2 is YFSETQ. The CDR3 is CASSRGLLSYNEQFF. Here the CDR3 DNA reads TGCGCCAGCAGCAGGGGACTACTCTCCTACAATGAGCAGTTCTTC.

V gene TRBV11-3 combines with J gene TRBJ2-3, with a tentative D call TRBD2 (5 bases). Germline V gene data show CDR1 as SGHNT and CDR2 as YENEEA. Trimming removed 5 bases from V and 2 bases from J, with 11 bases in between. The CDR3 covers 14 residues. CDR3 DNA: TGTGCCAGCAGCCTTCGGACTCTCACAGATACGCAGTATTTT. This gives the protein CASSLRTLTDTQYF.

This clone was seen a single time. The chain has TRBV3-1 (or the pseudogene TRBV3-2) and TRBJ2-5; D not resolved. Looked up from germline, CDR1 is LGHDT and CDR2 is YNNKEL (reference sequence). V was pared by 0 bases and J by 0 bases, with 8 bases between. The CDR3 contains 15 residues. The CDR3, as DNA: TGTGCCAGCAGCCAAGAACCCCAGTACCAAGAGACCCAGTACTTC. This encodes CASSQEPQYQETQYF.

This sequence joins TRBV7-9 and TRBJ1-4, with 7 bases aligning to TRBD1. Looked up from germline, CDR1 is SEHNR and CDR2 is FQNEAQ (reference sequence). The CDR3 is 16 residues long. Losses at the gene ends were 5 bases for V and 4 bases for J; bases not matched to a gene: 10. This chain's CDR3 is CASSEARQGSNEKLFF. The CDR3 nucleotides are TGTGCCAGCAGCGAAGCCCGACAGGGAAGTAATGAAAAACTGTTTTTT.

V gene TRBV2 combines with J gene TRBJ2-7, with 9 positions matching TRBD1. The CDR3 is 14 amino acids. The junction had 7 bases not matched to a gene; V was cut back by 5 bases and J by 5 bases. Germline V gene lookup returns CDR1 SNHLY and CDR2 FYNNEI. The CDR3 nucleotides read TGTGCCAGCAGTCTTTTGGGGACAGGGAACGAGCAGTACTTC. Translation: CASSLLGTGNEQYF.

The chain carries TRBV5-4 and TRBJ2-1; 9 nucleotides align to TRBD1. The CDR3 sequence is 16 residues long. V gave up 3 bases and J gave up 7 bases; unmatched junction bases: 11. Germline V gene data show CDR1 as SGHNT and CDR2 as YYREEE (reference sequence). CDR3 amino acids: CASSWAGTGPLNEQFF. DNA of the CDR3: TGTGCCAGCAGCTGGGCCGGGACAGGGCCTTTAAATGAGCAGTTCTTC.

This chain connects TRBV7-2 to TRBJ2-7; D gene uncertain. This CDR3 has 13 residues. V lost 3 bases to trimming and J lost 2 bases, with 8 bases between them. Germline-derived CDR1 and CDR2 are SGHTA and FQGNSA. DNA for the CDR3: TGTGCCAGCAGCTTCCGCGGAACCTACGAGCAGTACTTC. Its translation is CASSFRGTYEQYF.

V and J are TRBV5-6 and TRBJ1-1; D unclear. V was trimmed by 1 base and J by 7 bases, leaving 14 bases between them. The CDR3 covers 14 residues. Germline CDR1 SGHDT, CDR2 YYEEEE. CDR3 amino acids: CASSLFTSAGEAFF. CDR3 sequence (DNA): TGTGCCAGCAGCTTGTTTACCAGTGCAGGTGAAGCTTTCTTT.

The chain carries TRBV18 and TRBJ1-1; 7 bases are a match to TRBD1. Per the germline V gene, CDR1 is KGHSH and CDR2 is LQKENI. Losses at the gene ends were 5 bases for V and 6 bases for J; bases not matched to a gene: 3. The CDR3 runs to 12 residues. CDR3 sequence reads: CASSNRGSEAFF. CDR3 DNA sequence: TGTGCCAGCTCAAACAGGGGATCTGAAGCTTTCTTT. The full variable domain, rest sourced from reference TRBV18 and TRBJ1-1, is NAGVMQNPRHLVRRRGQEARLRCSPMKGHSHVYWYRQLPEEGLKFMVYLQKENIIDESGMPKERFSAEFPKEGPSILRIQQVVRGDSAAYFCASSNRGSEAFFGQGTRLTVV.

Only a few counts were recorded for this clone. This chain links TRBV11-3 with TRBJ2-2, with 11 bases that match TRBD1. Germline assignment: CDR1 SGHNT and CDR2 YENEEA. The junction had 5 bases not matched to a gene; V was cut back by 3 bases and J by 5 bases. The CDR3 is made up of 16 amino acids. CDR3 in amino acids: CASSFSGQGATGELFF. The DNA of the CDR3 is TGTGCCAGCAGCTTCTCTGGACAGGGGGCGACCGGGGAGCTGTTTTTT.

V and J are TRBV21-1 and TRBJ2-2; the table's D call, TRBD1, has no DNA check behind it. TRBV21-1 is a pseudogene locus. CDR3 length: 18 residues. CDR3 region: CASDNRDRGPLNTGELFF. CDR3 nucleotide sequence: TGTGCCAGCGACAACCGGGACAGGGGGCCCCTGAACACCGGGGAGCTGTTTTTT.

The V call is TRBV6-2 or TRBV6-3, the J call TRBJ2-7, with TRBD1 identical over 9 bases. The germline V gene encodes CDR1 MNHEY and CDR2 SVGEGT. This CDR3 is 16 amino acids long. V shed 2 bases, J shed 3 bases, and the junction held 8 bases outside the gene matches. DNA for the CDR3: TGTGCCAGCAGTTACAACCCGGGACAGGGATACTACGAGCAGTACTTC. It codes for CASSYNPGQGYYEQYF.

This chain joins TRBV19 and TRBJ1-1, with TRBD1 matching over 7 bases. Germline trimming cut 7 bases from V and 8 bases from J; bases unmatched to any gene: 10. The germline CDR1 and CDR2 sequences are LNHDA and SQIVND (reference sequence). CDR3 length equals 13 residues. CDR3 loop: CASNPLQGIEAFF. The CDR3 DNA sequence: TGTGCCAGTAACCCTCTACAGGGGATAGAAGCTTTCTTT. The complete variable domain, with remaining parts taken from reference TRBV19 and TRBJ1-1, reads DGGITQSPKYLFRKEGQNVTLSCEQNLNHDAMYWYRQDPGQGLRLIYYSQIVNDFQKGDIAEGYSVSREKKESFPLTVTSAQKNPTAFYLCASNPLQGIEAFFGQGTRLTVV.

This chain connects TRBV25-1 to TRBJ1-1, with D possibly being TRBD1 (5 bases). V lost 1 base and J 1 base, leaving 10 bases between the germline ends. This CDR3 has 15 residues. Per germline, CDR1 MGHDK and CDR2 SYGVNS. The CDR3 protein is CASSEWEGPNTEAFF. Here the CDR3 DNA reads TGTGCCAGCAGTGAATGGGAGGGACCGAACACTGAAGCTTTCTTT.

A single count supports this clone. This sequence joins TRBV3-1 (or the pseudogene TRBV3-2) and TRBJ2-6; D is ambiguous. The ends were cut back, 1 base at V and 0 bases at J, with 4 bases in the middle. Germline lookup yields CDR1 LGHDT and CDR2 YNNKEL (reference sequence). The CDR3 runs to 15 residues. CDR3 nucleotide sequence: TGTGCCAGCAGCCAAGTGGCCTCTGGGGCCAACGTCCTGACTTTC. It encodes CASSQVASGANVLTF.

The chain links TRBV28 to TRBJ1-5; 7 bases agree with TRBD1. With 6 bases clipped from V and 4 bases from J, the junction kept 9 bases outside the gene matches. The CDR3 has 15 residues. Germline V lookup: CDR1 MDHEN, CDR2 SYDVKM. The CDR3 is CASSPTGVVNQPQHF. DNA of the CDR3: TGTGCCAGCAGCCCCACAGGGGTAGTGAATCAGCCCCAGCATTTT.

Details on this clone: Other DNA sequences in this sample translate to the same CDR3. The chain carries TRBV5-1 and TRBJ2-7, with TRBD1 as a possible D gene (5 bases). The CDR3 loop spans 12 amino acids. Germline V gene lookup returns CDR1 SGHRS and CDR2 YFSETQ. V lost 2 bases and J lost 3, with 6 bases in between. DNA for the CDR3: TGCGCCAGCAGCTTCCAGGGCTACGAGCAGTACTTC. Translated: CASSFQGYEQYF.

V usage is TRBV7-3 and J usage is TRBJ2-2; TRBD2 might be the D (5 bases). Germline V gives CDR1 SGHTA, CDR2 FQGTGA. Trimming removed 3 bases at V and 4 bases at J, with 9 bases between. This CDR3 is 14 amino acids long. CDR3 in DNA: TGTGCCAGCAGCTTCGGTGCGGGCACCGGGGAGCTGTTTTTT. This gives the protein CASSFGAGTGELFF.

The chain uses TRBV12-3 or TRBV12-4 and TRBJ1-2, with 8 bases aligning to TRBD1. The CDR3 spans 13 residues. The V and J ends lost 5 bases and 9 bases, in that order; junction bases with no gene match: 8. Here the CDR3 reads CASSQDRARRYTF. In DNA form, the CDR3 reads TGTGCCAGCAGTCAGGACAGGGCCCGGCGCTACACCTTC.

J is TRBJ2-2 and V is TRBV3-1 (or the pseudogene TRBV3-2); D ambiguous. The CDR3 length is 15 residues. Looked up from germline, CDR1 is LGHDT and CDR2 is YNNKEL (reference sequence). The ends were cut back, 0 bases at V and 6 bases at J, with 11 bases in the middle. The CDR3 here is CASSQDVTVSGELFF. Written as DNA, the CDR3 is TGTGCCAGCAGCCAAGATGTTACGGTATCCGGGGAGCTGTTTTTT.

The chain is built from TRBV9 and TRBJ2-7; 8 bases are shared with TRBD2. From germline, CDR1 is SGDLS and CDR2 YYNGEE. V gave up 2 bases and J gave up 7 bases; unmatched junction bases: 11. The CDR3 has 15 residues. CDR3 sequence: CASSVSGVNVEEQYF. In nucleotides, the CDR3 is TGTGCCAGCAGCGTTAGCGGGGTCAACGTGGAGGAGCAGTACTTC.

This chain connects TRBV5-4 to TRBJ2-5; D is perhaps TRBD1 (5 bases). Trimming left V 0 bases short and J 1 base short, with 10 bases between. Germline CDR1 SGHNT, CDR2 YYREEE (reference sequence). The CDR3 is 15 amino acids. The CDR3 bases are TGTGCCAGCAGCTTGGGGCAACAGGCCCAAGAGACCCAGTACTTC. It encodes CASSLGQQAQETQYF. Full variable domain (rest looked up from reference TRBV5-4 and TRBJ2-5): ETGVTQSPTHLIKTRGQQVTLRCSSQSGHNTVSWYQQALGQGPQFIFQYYREEENGRGNFPPRFSGLQFPNYSSELNVNALELDDSALYLCASSLGQQAQETQYFGPGTRLLVL.

Here the CDR3 DNA reads TGTGCTAGTGGTTTGCGGACAGGGACGAGCTCCTATAATTCACCCCTCCACTTT. It specifies CASGLRTGTSSYNSPLHF. J is TRBJ1-6 and V is TRBV12-5; 8 bases map to TRBD1. This CDR3 is 18 amino acids long. The germline V gene has CDR1 LGHNT and CDR2 FRNRAP. V was clipped by 2 bases and J by 0 bases; unmatched bases: 6.

This clone was found a few times. The V and J genes are TRBV5-8 and TRBJ1-5, with D uncertain. Trimming stripped 2 bases from V and 5 bases from J, with 14 bases between. The CDR3 has 15 residues. The germline V gene encodes CDR1 SGHTS and CDR2 YDEGEE. The CDR3 protein is CASSFSALVDQPQHF. The DNA of the CDR3 is TGTGCCAGCAGCTTTTCAGCGTTAGTCGATCAGCCCCAGCATTTT.

The V gene is TRBV7-2, the J gene TRBJ2-4; 7 bases agree with TRBD2. The CDR3 consists of 13 residues. The germline V gene encodes CDR1 SGHTA and CDR2 FQGNSA. J gave up 8 bases and V 1 base, and 2 bases lay outside the gene matches. The CDR3 here is CASSLEAGDIQYF. The CDR3 DNA sequence: TGTGCCAGCAGCTTAGAGGCGGGGGACATTCAGTACTTC.

The chain is built from TRBV9 and TRBJ2-7, with TRBD2 matching over 10 bases. The CDR3 contains 15 residues. V lost 0 bases to trimming and J lost 3 bases; unmatched junction nucleotides: 3. Germline CDR1 and CDR2: SGDLS and YYNGEE. The CDR3 loop is CASSVGTSGVYEQYF. CDR3 sequence (DNA): TGTGCCAGCAGCGTAGGCACTAGCGGGGTCTACGAGCAGTACTTC.

A single count supports this clone. The chain recombines TRBV19 with TRBJ1-5; 7 bases align to TRBD1. Germline-derived CDR1 and CDR2 are LNHDA and SQIVND (reference sequence). J was trimmed by 6 bases and V by 3 bases; bases with no gene match: 11. This CDR3 is 16 amino acids long. CDR3 bases: TGTGCCAGTAGTATCGGAGGGGGCGGACGTAGTCAGCCCCAGCATTTT. This translates into CASSIGGGGRSQPQHF. Combining the CDR3 with reference TRBV19 and TRBJ1-5 gives the whole variable domain DGGITQSPKYLFRKEGQNVTLSCEQNLNHDAMYWYRQDPGQGLRLIYYSQIVNDFQKGDIAEGYSVSREKKESFPLTVTSAQKNPTAFYLCASSIGGGGRSQPQHFGDGTRLSIL.